What follows are 10 T cell receptor beta chains derived from one specimen sequenced in a study of human T cells and chemical hapten exposure. The sample's time point: pre-sensitization, week 0. Treatment noted: therapeutic diphenylcyclopropenone sensitization with weekly scalp DPC. MiXCR, applied by TCRdb to the RACE reads, yields one record per CDR3 protein. The sample lists about 110,000 distinct CDR3 sequences, approximately 12% seen once, with 1.5% to 2% in the top ten. This sample comprised whole blood, obtained in connection with sensitization to the hapten diphenylcyclopropenone (DPC). The receptors shown here come from a woman aged 50 to 65 with alopecia areata. Some clones in this sample may be carry-over from other donors' samples.

This clonotype was counted a few times. The chain uses TRBV4-1 and TRBJ1-6, with 9 bases that match TRBD1. The J segment lost 7 bases and the V segment lost 1 base, leaving 2 bases of the junction unmatched. The CDR3 runs 15 residues. The germline gives CDR1 MGHRA, CDR2 YSYEKL. CDR3 loop: CASSQVGTGNSPLHF. DNA for the CDR3: TGCGCCAGCAGCCAAGTAGGGACAGGGAATTCACCCCTCCACTTT.

V is TRBV29-1 and J is TRBJ2-1; 13 bases line up with TRBD2. This CDR3 has 16 residues. The V gene end was trimmed by 7 bases and the J gene end by 0 bases; junction bases not matched to a gene: 6. Germline V gene lookup returns CDR1 SQVTM and CDR2 ANQGSEA. In nucleotides, the CDR3 is TGCAGCGGCGGGGGGACTAGCGGGGCCTCCTACAATGAGCAGTTCTTC. Translated: CSGGGTSGASYNEQFF.

The sample holds a few counts of this clonotype. The junction departs from the called germline gene at one end, perhaps through a read error. The chain employs TRBV7-9 and TRBJ2-7; 7 positions agree with TRBD1. Germline CDR1 SEHNR, CDR2 FQNEAQ (reference sequence). The CDR3 is 12 amino acids. The CDR3 reads CASSWGQTGTLF. The CDR3, as DNA: TGTGCCAGCAGCTGGGGGCAGACAGGGACGCTATTC.

This clonotype was found a few times. J is TRBJ2-1 and V is TRBV5-1; 8 bases fit TRBD2. V lost 5 bases, J lost 5 bases, and 9 bases stayed unmatched. Germline loops: CDR1 SGHRS, CDR2 YFSETQ. This CDR3 has 15 residues. The CDR3, as DNA: TGCGCCAGCAGACCCCTAGCGGGCACGAACAATGAGCAGTTCTTC. It yields the protein CASRPLAGTNNEQFF.

This clonotype has just a few counts. CDR3 in DNA: TGCAGTATTAGCGGTAGCTCCTACAATGAGCAGTTCTTC. Its protein product is CSISGSSYNEQFF. The V and J genes are TRBV20-1 and TRBJ2-1; tentative D call: TRBD2 (6 bases). V shed 8 bases and J shed 0 bases, with 11 bases lying between them. CDR3 length: 13 amino acids. CDR1 DFQATT and CDR2 SNEGSKA come from the germline V gene (reference sequence).

The V call is TRBV6-5, the J call TRBJ1-6; 9 nucleotides match TRBD1. This CDR3 has 14 residues. CDR1 MNHEY and CDR2 SVGAGI come from the germline V gene. J lost 7 bases, V lost 8 bases, and 6 bases had no gene match. As DNA, the CDR3 is TGTGCCAGCGGGTTACAGGGGGCGAATTCACCCCTCCACTTT. Protein sequence: CASGLQGANSPLHF.

There are many counts of this clonotype. This chain links TRBV19 with TRBJ1-5; D may be TRBD1 (5 bases). V lost 6 bases and J lost 5, with 14 bases in between. Germline loops: CDR1 LNHDA, CDR2 SQIVND (reference sequence). This CDR3 is built from 14 residues. The CDR3 spells CASRGWDGYQPQHF. As DNA, the CDR3 is TGTGCCAGTAGGGGATGGGACGGCTATCAGCCCCAGCATTTT. The whole variable domain, filled in from reference TRBV19 and TRBJ1-5, reads DGGITQSPKYLFRKEGQNVTLSCEQNLNHDAMYWYRQDPGQGLRLIYYSQIVNDFQKGDIAEGYSVSREKKESFPLTVTSAQKNPTAFYLCASRGWDGYQPQHFGDGTRLSIL.

This clonotype occurred a few times. V gene TRBV6-4 combines with J gene TRBJ1-1; 12 bases are a match to TRBD1. J gave up 7 bases and V 3 bases, and 12 bases lay outside the gene matches. This CDR3 contains 17 residues. The V gene's germline CDR1 is MRHNA and CDR2 SNTAGT. The chain's CDR3 is CASSEPGQGAVAREAFF. In DNA, the CDR3 is TGTGCCAGCAGTGAACCGGGACAGGGGGCGGTAGCCCGTGAAGCTTTCTTT.

V is TRBV5-8 and J is TRBJ1-6; unclear D gene. Per germline, CDR1 SGHTS and CDR2 YDEGEE. The CDR3 has 14 amino acids. The V end was cut by 0 bases, the J end by 8 bases, with 9 bases between. CDR3 protein: CASSLEGGYSPLHF. The CDR3 bases are TGTGCCAGCAGCTTGGAGGGCGGTTATTCACCCCTCCACTTT.

This chain connects TRBV18 to TRBJ1-3; no definite D call. From germline, CDR1 is KGHSH and CDR2 LQKENI. The CDR3 spans 15 residues. Trimming stripped 2 bases from V and 0 bases from J, with 8 bases between. The CDR3 reads CASSPGAYSGNTIYF. CDR3 coding DNA: TGTGCCAGCTCACCAGGCGCTTACTCTGGAAACACCATATATTTT.